This T cell receptor beta chain was retrieved from a study of vaccination effects on CD4 cells after COVID-19. The study, taken as a whole, reports: Vaccine-induced clones in healthy vaccinees cross-reacted with common cold coronaviruses in only 1 of 255 cases. Few convalescent patients were studied, and early post-infection samples were lacking.

Assay used: immunoSEQ multiplex PCR; TCRdb lists only in-frame clones, some missing. The data show roughly 42,000 clones, 65% to 80% seen once. With respect to this clone: Its cognate antigen is unknown.

Expansion with viral peptide pools was applied to antigen-specific CD4+ T cells by the ViraFEST assay prior to sequencing. Subsequent to a culture period of about ten days, CD4+ T cells were isolated. Testing of the vaccine recipients showed negative nucleocapsid antibodies and no prior SARS-CoV-2 infection. Wells each received some 2.2 million PBMC, cultured with around 9.6 IU/ml IL-2 and around 9.8 ug/ml peptides. Cultures got half-medium changes with IL-2 on days 3 and 7. CDR3 length: 14 residues. Germline V gene sequence: CDR1 MRHNA, CDR2 SNTAGT. With 5 bases clipped from V and 6 bases from J, the junction kept 6 bases outside the gene matches.

Sequences were derived from CD4+ T cells from PBMCs cultured with HCoV-NL63 spike peptides, sampled before COVID-19 vaccination. This TCR came from a human donor who received a COVID-19 vaccine. The rearrangement joins TRBV6-4 to TRBJ2-3, with 9 bases identical to TRBD1. The CDR3 sequence: CASSPQGAVDTQYF. The CDR3 region has the DNA TGTGCCAGCAGTCCACAGGGGGCGGTGGATACGCAGTATTTT.